This T cell receptor (beta chain) was captured in a study of tumor-infiltrating lymphocytes in primary liver carcinoma (dated by TCRdb to the late 2010s). Looking at the study overall: Of the five patients, three men and two women aged 30 to 69 years, four had hepatocellular carcinoma and one had combined HCC and intrahepatic cholangiocarcinoma. The tumors of the five patients were staged as T1-T3 N0M0, with maximum diameters ranging from 4.2 to 10 cm. Samples yielded roughly 3.5 to 7.13 million productive TCRbeta reads; read depth did not differ significantly between tissue types. The study combined TCRbeta repertoire sequencing, expression microarrays and whole-exome sequencing across five regions of each liver tumor, with adjacent normal tissue and blood. A total of approximately 35 specimens from 5 patients, comprising some 25 tumor regions, 5 adjacent noncancerous liver tissues and 5 peripheral blood samples, were covered by TCRbeta repertoire sequencing. Agilent mRNA microarray profiling was performed on the 20 to 25 tumor region samples to relate TCRbeta repertoire diversity to the local molecular phenotype. High reproducibility was observed for the technical replicate repertoires, with mean shared-clone rates approximately 0.9 and correlation coefficients above 0.95.

Beyond this particular receptor, the publication reports: Only the TCR beta chain was sequenced, so true repertoire diversity is likely underestimated because unpaired alpha chains were not captured. Since the samples were bulk and unsorted, there was no way to compare CD4+ and CD8+ T cell repertoires. Only 4 or 5 patients were included in the study, and the authors note that the findings should be validated in a larger study. Consistent with antigen-driven expansion, pairs of tumor regions showed higher repertoire overlap (mean about 36%) than either tumor-adjacent pairs (roughly 17%) or tumor-blood pairs (roughly 14%). Compared with blood, tumors had a significantly larger share of the repertoire taken up by the top 250 clones (p = 0.039). Just about 7-25% of top clones turned up in all five regions of a tumor, which suggests spatial heterogeneity among tumor-infiltrating T cells.

About this clonotype: No cognate antigen has been identified for it. Germline is not matched at one junction end, which may reflect a read error.

The CDR3 goes from the cysteine to the phenylalanine over 16 residues. Only the CDR3 portion is preserved as DNA: 48 bases, with reading frame beginning at the first base. The germline V gene supplies CDR1 SGHAT and CDR2 FQNNGV. Total RNA and DNA were co-extracted from approximately 20-30 mg of bulk tissue with the AllPrep DNA/RNA mini kit, without cell sorting. Surgical resection was performed in China between late 2015 and early 2016 on four to six patients with histopathologically diagnosed primary liver carcinoma. Patients had chronic HBV infection and were treatment-naive at sampling. Each tumor was sampled at five spatially separated regions: the superior, inferior, left-lateral and right-lateral poles and the tumor centre. Histological examination found more than 80% viable tumor cells in every tumor sample. Pieces of fresh tumor and adjacent tissue were cut in half, with one half kept in RNAlater at -80 degrees C and the other half sent for histology.

TCRbeta-specific cDNA was reverse-transcribed from roughly 500 ng total RNA using a constant-region primer and ProtoScript II reverse transcriptase. Construction of the TCRbeta libraries relied on three nested rounds of multiplex PCR, following a slightly modified ARM-PCR procedure. The first two PCR rounds used multiplex TRBV1-TRBV30 forward primers with a Cbeta reverse primer, each for about 10 cycles. A final 25-cycle PCR with Deep VentR polymerase added sample barcodes and Illumina adapters. Before sequencing, amplicons of 200-500 bp were gel-purified using a QIAquick gel extraction kit. An Illumina HiSeq 2500 was used to sequence the TCRbeta amplicons with 250-bp paired-end reads. As for how the authors treated the data: Quality trimming of reads was performed with Trimmomatic v0.33, and paired reads were merged with FLASH v1.2.11 so that full CDR3 sequences could be recovered. MiGEC v1.2.1b assigned V, D and J germline segments to the rearranged TCRbeta sequences. Clonotype statistics, along with Shannon-Wiener diversity indices, were calculated using VDJtools v1.0.0. Except for diversity analysis, only the 250 most abundant clonotypes of each sample were used in subsequent analyses to reduce sampling bias. TCRdb redid the processing of the public reads, applying fastp at Q25 and MiXCR, and retained in-frame beta chains. Rows merge per CDR3 protein into single entries with the most common DNA and genes. The V and J calls come from TCRdb's annotation, not from the publication. Present in this sample are roughly 120,000 distinct CDR3 sequences, roughly 69% of which were seen just once. Around 9.7% of the sample belongs to the ten largest clones.

The TCR sequence derives from a woman in her sixties with primary liver carcinoma and hepatitis B virus infection. The material sequenced was liver tumor tissue from sampling region 1. The cell subset or site label on this specimen signifies: tumor region T1, superior pole. The rearranged segments are TRBV11-2 and TRBJ2-1; TRBD2 could be the D gene, as 6 bases match. The CDR3 region has the sequence CTSSLGPGSGPIEQFF. The nucleotide sequence is TGTACCAGCAGCTTAGGACCCGGGAGTGGTCCCATTGAGCAGTTCTTC.